These 28 T cell receptor beta chains came from one sample sequenced in a study of T cells in Graves' hyperthyroidism and ophthalmopathy. Amplification of TCR beta CDR3 regions used RNA as the template. An initial round of RT-PCR targeting the TCR CDR3 relied on the HTBI primer set. TCRdb processed the multiplex PCR reads anew with MiXCR; each CDR3 protein has one entry. The sample yields 600,000 to 650,000 distinct CDR3 sequences, around 15% seen once. The sample consisted of blood. The source of these receptors is a woman in her twenties or thirties with Graves' hyperthyroidism.

There are many counts of this clonotype. The genes are TRBV2 and TRBJ1-3, with TRBD1 identical over 8 bases. Germline-derived CDR1 and CDR2 are SNHLY and FYNNEI. The J segment lost 0 bases and the V segment lost 10 bases, leaving 5 bases of the junction unmatched. This CDR3 is 14 amino acids long. The CDR3 region has the DNA TGTGCCATCCGACAGGGGAGCTCTGGAAACACCATATATTTT. It yields the protein CAIRQGSSGNTIYF.

This clonotype occurred a few times. This could be a read error, since a much larger clone is one nucleotide away. The chain has TRBV7-9 and TRBJ1-1, with D unresolved. Between the trimmed V and J ends, which lost 5 bases and 4 bases, there was a span of 11 bases. Germline-derived CDR1 and CDR2 are SEHNR and FQNEAQ (reference sequence). The CDR3 is 13 residues long. In DNA form, the CDR3 reads TGTGCCAGCAGCCAAAACGGGCCCACTGAAGCTTTCTTT. Amino acids: CASSQNGPTEAFF.

The rearrangement joins TRBV9 to TRBJ2-7, with D hard to call. The germline gives CDR1 SGDLS, CDR2 YYNGEE. The CDR3 contains 11 residues. V dropped 0 bases and J dropped 5 bases, with 3 bases sitting between them. This CDR3 reads CASSVVHEQYF. The DNA for the CDR3 is TGTGCCAGCAGCGTAGTGCACGAGCAGTACTTC.

This clonotype was detected ten times or more. The rearrangement links TRBV11-1 to TRBJ2-7; the D is unclear. CDR3 length equals 13 residues. The V end was cut by 4 bases, the J end by 3 bases, with 10 bases between. Germline V CDR1 and CDR2: SGHAT, FQDESV (reference sequence). The CDR3 DNA reads as TGTGCCAGCAGCTACTCGCTCCTCTACGAGCAGTACTTC. Its translation: CASSYSLLYEQYF.

This clonotype was seen ten or more times. This chain links TRBV6-5 with TRBJ1-1; D gene unclear. The germline CDR1 and CDR2 sequences are MNHEY and SVGAGI. The CDR3 is 14 amino acids. V shed 0 bases and J shed 6 bases, with 11 bases lying between them. The CDR3 bases are TGTGCCAGCAGTTACTCGTCCGGTAGGGCTGAAGCTTTCTTT. Residues: CASSYSSGRAEAFF.

This clonotype was seen more than once but under ten times. A much larger clone differs from this one at a single base, so this may be a read error. The chain recombines TRBV11-2 with TRBJ2-7; TRBD2 is a possible D gene (5 bases). Germline V gene sequence: CDR1 SGHAT, CDR2 FQNNGV. This CDR3 has 13 amino acids. DNA of the CDR3: TGTGCCAGCTGCCGGGATTTCAACTACGAGCGGTACTTC. Encoded protein: CASCRDFNYERYF.

This clonotype appeared many times. The V gene is TRBV27, the J gene TRBJ1-1; D not resolved. The CDR3 contains 12 residues. From germline, CDR1 is MNHEY and CDR2 SMNVEV (reference sequence). The V and J ends lost 5 bases and 6 bases respectively, with 10 bases between them. The DNA for the CDR3 is TGTGCCAGCAGTCCCGGGTGGGCTGAAGCTTTCTTT. Protein: CASSPGWAEAFF.

This clonotype showed up many times. This chain uses TRBV2 with TRBJ2-1; 7 nucleotides match TRBD2. With 6 bases clipped from V and 5 bases from J, the junction kept 7 bases outside the gene matches. Germline V lookup: CDR1 SNHLY, CDR2 FYNNEI. The CDR3 runs 14 residues. The CDR3 protein is CASRRHGRDNEQFF. In nucleotides, the CDR3 is TGTGCCAGCAGACGTCATGGGAGGGACAATGAGCAGTTCTTC.

This clonotype was picked up many times. This chain connects TRBV7-2 to TRBJ1-6; the D is unclear. V lost 1 base and J lost 9, with 10 bases in between. Germline V CDR1 and CDR2: SGHTA, FQGNSA. This CDR3 is built from 14 residues. This CDR3 is CASSLGDRVSPLHF. The CDR3 region has the DNA TGTGCCAGCAGCTTAGGAGATCGAGTTTCACCCCTCCACTTT.

This clonotype turned up a few times. V is TRBV20-1 and J is TRBJ2-7, with TRBD2 matching over 11 bases. The trim removed 3 bases at V and 4 bases at J, leaving 17 bases unmatched. The CDR3 totals 18 residues. Per germline, CDR1 DFQATT and CDR2 SNEGSKA (reference sequence). This chain's CDR3 is CSARALPGLAEVTYEQYF. In DNA, the CDR3 is TGCAGTGCTAGGGCCCTACCGGGACTAGCGGAAGTAACGTACGAGCAGTACTTC.

This clonotype was found a few times. The chain links TRBV5-6 to TRBJ2-2; unclear D gene. Germline lookup yields CDR1 SGHDT and CDR2 YYEEEE. The ends were cut back, 3 bases at V and 6 bases at J, with 9 bases in the middle. This CDR3 has 13 amino acids. The CDR3 spells CASSWGLAGELFF. The CDR3, as DNA: TGTGCCAGCAGCTGGGGTTTAGCCGGGGAGCTGTTTTTT.

CDR3 sequence: CASSLSRDGFPEAFF. The CDR3 DNA follows: TGTGCCAGCAGTCTATCTCGGGACGGTTTCCCTGAAGCTTTCTTT. The genes are TRBV28 and TRBJ1-1; possible D gene TRBD1, 5 bases. This CDR3 region has 15 residues. Trimming removed 5 bases at V and 6 bases at J, with 19 bases between. Per germline, CDR1 MDHEN and CDR2 SYDVKM. The whole variable domain, remainder taken from reference TRBV28 and TRBJ1-1, is DVKVTQSSRYLVKRTGEKVFLECVQDMDHENMFWYRQDPGLGLRLIYFSYDVKMKEKGDIPEGYSVSREKKERFSLILESASTNQTSMYLCASSLSRDGFPEAFFGQGTRLTVV.

The rearrangement joins TRBV5-6 to TRBJ1-3, with D unclear. Germline loops: CDR1 SGHDT, CDR2 YYEEEE. V lost 0 bases and J 0 bases, leaving 13 bases between the germline ends. The CDR3 runs 17 residues. CDR3 bases: TGTGCCAGCAGCTTGGGGGCGGGTCTGGTCTCTGGAAACACCATATATTTT. Residues: CASSLGAGLVSGNTIYF.

The chain couples TRBV30 to TRBJ2-2; D unclear. The V end lost 0 bases, the J end lost 6 bases, and 11 bases lay between the germline ends. This CDR3 is built from 14 residues. Germline lookup yields CDR1 GTSNPN and CDR2 SVGIG (reference sequence). The CDR3 DNA is TGTGCCTGGAGTGTGATTTTTTCCGCCGGGGAGCTGTTTTTT. Translating it yields CAWSVIFSAGELFF.

At least ten counts were recorded for this clonotype. The V gene is TRBV28, the J gene TRBJ2-7; TRBD2 might be the D (6 bases). This CDR3 comprises 15 residues. Trimming took off 3 bases at V and 3 bases at J, with 15 bases between the two ends. Germline assignment: CDR1 MDHEN and CDR2 SYDVKM. The CDR3 protein is CASSLVGSGSYEQYF. The CDR3 DNA reads TGTGCCAGCAGTTTGGTGGGTAGCGGTAGCTACGAGCAGTACTTC.

This clonotype showed up many times. This chain uses TRBV28 with TRBJ1-1; TRBD1 matches at 8 bases. Germline CDR1 reads MDHEN; CDR2 reads SYDVKM. The CDR3 spans 15 residues. The V gene end was trimmed by 0 bases and the J gene end by 3 bases; junction bases not matched to a gene: 3. CDR3 residues: CASSLWAGGDTEAFF. The DNA for the CDR3 is TGTGCCAGCAGTTTATGGGCAGGGGGCGACACTGAAGCTTTCTTT. The full variable domain, rest sourced from reference TRBV28 and TRBJ1-1, is DVKVTQSSRYLVKRTGEKVFLECVQDMDHENMFWYRQDPGLGLRLIYFSYDVKMKEKGDIPEGYSVSREKKERFSLILESASTNQTSMYLCASSLWAGGDTEAFFGQGTRLTVV.

The chain employs TRBV18 and TRBJ2-2, with unresolved D. Germline CDR1 KGHSH, CDR2 LQKENI. V was pared by 0 bases and J by 7 bases, with 6 bases between. The CDR3 sequence is 13 residues long. The CDR3 reads CASSPPTDGELFF. CDR3 nucleotide sequence: TGTGCCAGCTCACCACCGACGGACGGGGAGCTGTTTTTT.

This chain uses TRBV11-1 with TRBJ2-5, with D perhaps assigned TRBD1 or TRBD2 (5 bases each). The CDR3 loop spans 14 amino acids. In germline, CDR1 is SGHAT, CDR2 FQDESV (reference sequence). The V end was cut by 7 bases, the J end by 7 bases, with 19 bases between. The CDR3 bases are TGTGCCAGCACCCGGGACCTCCCGGGCGGGACCCAGTACTTC. This translates into CASTRDLPGGTQYF.

This clonotype has ten or more counts. The rearrangement links TRBV28 to TRBJ2-7; perhaps TRBD1 as D (6 bases). Germline loops: CDR1 MDHEN, CDR2 SYDVKM. The germline V and J ends were trimmed by 5 bases and 5 bases, with 25 bases remaining between them. The CDR3 extends over 17 amino acids. The DNA of the CDR3 is TGTGCCAGCAGTACAACTCCTAGACAGGCCCCACGGAACGAGCAGTACTTC. It yields the protein CASSTTPRQAPRNEQYF.

The chain couples TRBV11-2 to TRBJ2-1; 9 bases are a match to TRBD2. From germline, CDR1 is SGHAT and CDR2 FQNNGV. The CDR3 spans 15 residues. V shed 10 bases and J 5 bases; nucleotides not matched to a gene: 12. The CDR3 loop is CATSDPSGIHNEQFF. The CDR3 nucleotides are TGTGCCACCAGTGACCCTAGCGGGATTCACAATGAGCAGTTCTTC.

This clonotype occurred many times. V and J are TRBV28 and TRBJ1-5; D ambiguous. Germline lookup yields CDR1 MDHEN and CDR2 SYDVKM. The CDR3 is made up of 14 amino acids. Trimming pared 5 bases from V and 3 bases from J, leaving 11 bases between. The CDR3, as DNA: TGTGCCAGCAGTCACACAGTTTACAATCAGCCCCAGCATTTT. Encoded protein: CASSHTVYNQPQHF.

This clonotype was counted at least ten times. The chain employs TRBV3-1 and TRBJ2-7; a possible D gene is TRBD1 (5 bases). V was pared by 4 bases and J by 2 bases, with 12 bases between. The CDR3 runs 14 residues. Germline V gives CDR1 LGHDT, CDR2 YNNKEL (reference sequence). The CDR3 DNA is TGTGCCAGCAGCCCGGACAATGGACCCTACGAGCAGTACTTC. It encodes CASSPDNGPYEQYF.

The table lists this clonotype with many counts. The V and J genes are TRBV3-1 and TRBJ2-1; D gene ambiguous. V was shortened by 0 bases and J by 10 bases, with 7 bases between the two germline ends. The CDR3 is 12 amino acids. Germline V gene sequence: CDR1 LGHDT, CDR2 YNNKEL (reference sequence). CDR3 DNA: TGTGCCAGCAGCCAAGAACCCAAAGAGCAGTTCTTC. This gives the protein CASSQEPKEQFF.

Comment on this clonotype: This may arise from a read error, as a much more abundant clone is one base away. DNA of the CDR3: TGTCCCAGCTCACCCACCAGGGACGTCTACAATGAGCAGTTCTTC. Its protein is CPSSPTRDVYNEQFF. The chain joins TRBV18 to TRBJ2-1; D may correspond to TRBD1 or TRBD2 (5 bases each). This CDR3 has 15 residues. The germline CDR1 and CDR2 sequences are KGHSH and LQKENI.

V usage is TRBV7-3 and J usage is TRBJ2-7, with D perhaps matching TRBD1 or TRBD2 (5 bases each). This CDR3 spans 15 amino acids. Trimming removed 3 bases at V and 5 bases at J, with 17 bases between. Germline-derived CDR1 and CDR2 are SGHTA and FQGTGA. In nucleotides, the CDR3 is TGTGCCAGCAGCTTTACTCCGGGACCGACAGACGAGCAGTACTTC. Translation gives CASSFTPGPTDEQYF.

This clonotype was seen a few times. CDR3 in amino acids: CAGQGTNYSPLHF. The CDR3 nucleotides read TGTGCCGGACAGGGGACGAACTACTCACCCCTCCACTTT. This chain uses TRBV6-5 with TRBJ1-6, with TRBD1 matching over 9 bases. Per the germline V gene, CDR1 is MNHEY and CDR2 is SVGAGI. V was clipped by 11 bases and J by 10 bases; unmatched bases: 9. The CDR3 covers 13 residues.

This clonotype was detected ten times or more. The genes are TRBV20-1 and TRBJ2-7; D is unresolved. The CDR3 extends over 14 amino acids. Germline lookup yields CDR1 DFQATT and CDR2 SNEGSKA (reference sequence). V shed 2 bases and J shed 5 bases, with 16 bases lying between them. CDR3 protein: CSARSARPGNEQYF. DNA for the CDR3: TGCAGTGCTAGATCCGCCCGGCCTGGTAACGAGCAGTACTTC.

This clonotype showed up many times. CDR3: CASSPWTFYGYTF. CDR3 in DNA: TGTGCCAGCTCACCATGGACCTTCTATGGCTACACCTTC. V is TRBV18 and J is TRBJ1-2; D gene uncertain. The germline CDR1 and CDR2 sequences are KGHSH and LQKENI. The length of the CDR3 is 13 residues. V was shortened by 2 bases and J by 4 bases, with 8 bases between the two germline ends.